One and the same sample provided the 13 T cell receptor beta chains below, sequenced in a study of blood T cell repertoires in COVID-19. Sequencing was performed with immunoSEQ multiplex PCR; in TCRdb, only in-frame clones are kept and a portion is missing. The table includes 200,000 to 300,000 clones, about four fifths detected once. The sequenced sample was peripheral blood. All receptors come from a woman older than 75 with acute or convalescent COVID-19.

The chain is built from TRBV7-9 and TRBJ2-5; a weak D match, TRBD2 (7 bases). The CDR3 extends over 17 amino acids. Germline CDR1 SEHNR, CDR2 FQNEAQ (reference sequence). V lost 5 bases and J 1 base, leaving 20 bases between the germline ends. The CDR3 loop reads CASSTGGPQRGQETQYF. CDR3 coding DNA: TGTGCCAGCAGCACGGGGGGCCCTCAGAGGGGCCAAGAGACCCAGTACTTC.

CDR3 amino acids: CASSPPGTARNTIYF. CDR3 nucleotides: TGTGCCAGCAGTCCCCCCGGGACAGCCAGAAACACCATATATTTT. The rearrangement links TRBV28 to TRBJ1-3; 7 bases match TRBD1. From germline, CDR1 is MDHEN and CDR2 SYDVKM. With V trimmed by 5 bases and J by 5 bases, 9 bases remained unmatched. The CDR3 has 15 residues.

This chain uses TRBV4-2 with TRBJ1-3, with TRBD1 identical over 8 bases. Germline CDR1 and CDR2: LGHNA and YNFKEQ. With 4 bases clipped from V and 0 bases from J, the junction kept 2 bases outside the gene matches. The CDR3 spans 15 residues. CDR3 in amino acids: CASSLDRASGNTIYF. For the CDR3, the DNA is TGTGCCAGCAGCCTGGACAGGGCCTCTGGAAACACCATATATTTT.

V gene TRBV5-1 combines with J gene TRBJ2-2; tentative D call: TRBD1 (5 bases). CDR1 and CDR2 (germline): SGHRS, YFSETQ. V lost 0 bases to trimming and J lost 4 bases, with 10 bases between them. CDR3 size: 15 residues. The CDR3: CASSLVAGSTGELFF. Written as DNA, the CDR3 is TGCGCCAGCAGCTTGGTAGCAGGGTCCACCGGGGAGCTGTTTTTT.

The V gene is TRBV7-2, the J gene TRBJ1-3, with D hard to call. CDR3 size: 15 residues. Looked up from germline, CDR1 is SGHTA and CDR2 is FQGNSA. Trimming took 3 bases from V and 0 from J, leaving 9 bases between them. The CDR3 nucleotides read TGTGCCAGCAGCTTGGCCACACCCTCTGGAAACACCATATATTTT. This encodes CASSLATPSGNTIYF.

This chain links TRBV6-5 with TRBJ1-2; 7 bases map to TRBD1. Germline loops: CDR1 MNHEY, CDR2 SVGAGI. The CDR3 is made up of 15 amino acids. V was pared by 6 bases and J by 2 bases, with 9 bases of the junction left unmatched. The CDR3 region is CASSRTGALNYGYTF. DNA of the CDR3: TGTGCCAGCAGCCGAACAGGGGCCCTAAACTATGGCTACACCTTC.

Only a few counts were recorded for this clone. The V call is TRBV2, the J call TRBJ2-2, with TRBD2 matching over 11 bases. The CDR3 spans 15 residues. V gave up 8 bases and J gave up 5 bases; unmatched junction bases: 7. Germline loops: CDR1 SNHLY, CDR2 FYNNEI. The CDR3 region is CASGARTSGTGELFF. The CDR3 nucleotides read TGTGCCAGCGGGGCAAGGACTAGCGGGACCGGGGAGCTGTTTTTT.

The rearrangement joins TRBV12-3 or TRBV12-4 to TRBJ1-5, with 7 positions matching TRBD1. The CDR3 covers 13 residues. The V segment lost 6 bases and the J segment 4 bases; nucleotides outside the gene matches: 3. CDR3 amino acids: CASSTGVNQPQHF. CDR3 in DNA: TGTGCCAGCAGCACAGGGGTGAATCAGCCCCAGCATTTT.

On this clone itself: This sample also contains other DNA sequences that code for the same CDR3. The V call is TRBV18, the J call TRBJ2-3; a possible D gene is TRBD1 (6 bases). V was clipped by 3 bases and J by 1 base, with 8 bases between them. Germline V gene lookup returns CDR1 KGHSH and CDR2 LQKENI. CDR3 length equals 14 residues. CDR3 sequence (DNA): TGTGCCAGCTCACCCCGGACAGGCACAGATACGCAGTATTTT. Its translation: CASSPRTGTDTQYF.

The chain links TRBV6-5 to TRBJ2-7, with D possibly TRBD1 on 6 matching bases. CDR3 length equals 15 residues. Per germline, CDR1 MNHEY and CDR2 SVGAGI. V was clipped by 6 bases and J by 2 bases, with 17 bases between them. The DNA for the CDR3 is TGTGCCAGCAGAACCTTCCGGGACACCCCCTACGAGCAGTACTTC. This gives the protein CASRTFRDTPYEQYF.

The chain carries TRBV2 and TRBJ1-4, with a tentative D call TRBD1 (6 bases). Germline CDR1 reads SNHLY; CDR2 reads FYNNEI. The CDR3 has 12 amino acids. The CDR3 DNA follows: TGTGCTGGGGGCAGAACTAATGAAAAACTGTTTTTT. Translation gives CAGGRTNEKLFF. The full variable domain, with the rest looked up from reference TRBV2 and TRBJ1-4, is EPEVTQTPSHQVTQMGQEVILRCVPISNHLYFYWYRQILGQKVEFLVSFYNNEISEKSEIFDDQFSVERPDGSNFTLKIRSTKLEDSAMYFCAGGRTNEKLFFGSGTQLSVL.

In regard to this clone: Other DNA sequences in this sample translate to the same CDR3. The V call is TRBV19, the J call TRBJ1-3; a weak D match, TRBD1 (5 bases). Germline V gives CDR1 LNHDA, CDR2 SQIVND (reference sequence). This CDR3 has 14 residues. Trimming shortened V by 2 bases and J by 2 bases, and 7 bases separated the two germline ends. CDR3 DNA sequence: TGTGCCAGTAGTATAAGGGGAACTGGAAACACCATATATTTT. It encodes CASSIRGTGNTIYF.

J is TRBJ1-1 and V is TRBV4-1; D may be TRBD1 (6 bases). The germline CDR1 and CDR2 sequences are MGHRA and YSYEKL. CDR3 size: 15 residues. Trimming took 0 bases from V and 4 from J, leaving 12 bases between them. CDR3 sequence (DNA): TGCGCCAGCAGCCAAGAATTTCAGGGGAGCACTGAAGCTTTCTTT. Its translation: CASSQEFQGSTEAFF.